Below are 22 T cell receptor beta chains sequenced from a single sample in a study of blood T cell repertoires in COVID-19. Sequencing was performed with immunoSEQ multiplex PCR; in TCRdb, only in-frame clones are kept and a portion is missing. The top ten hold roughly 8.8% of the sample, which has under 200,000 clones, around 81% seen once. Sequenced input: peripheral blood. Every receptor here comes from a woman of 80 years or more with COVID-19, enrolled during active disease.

The CDR3 region is CASSQERGTISAFF. CDR3 nucleotide sequence: TGCGCCAGCAGCCAAGAAAGGGGGACAATATCGGCTTTCTTT. The chain is built from TRBV4-1 and TRBJ1-1, with a weak D call TRBD1 (6 bases). V lost 0 bases and J 11 bases, leaving 16 bases between the germline ends. The CDR3 totals 14 residues. The germline V gene has CDR1 MGHRA and CDR2 YSYEKL.

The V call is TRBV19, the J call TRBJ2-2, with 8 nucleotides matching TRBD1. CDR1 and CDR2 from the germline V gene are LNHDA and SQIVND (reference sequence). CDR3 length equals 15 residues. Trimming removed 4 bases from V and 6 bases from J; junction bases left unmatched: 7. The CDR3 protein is CASSKTRGQAGELFF. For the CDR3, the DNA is TGTGCCAGTAGTAAGACCAGGGGGCAGGCCGGGGAGCTGTTTTTT.

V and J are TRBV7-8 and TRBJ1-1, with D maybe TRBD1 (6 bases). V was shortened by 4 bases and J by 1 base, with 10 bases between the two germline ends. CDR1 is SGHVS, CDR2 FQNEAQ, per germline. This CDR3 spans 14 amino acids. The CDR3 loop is CASSSRGGNTEAFF. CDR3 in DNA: TGTGCCAGCAGCTCTAGGGGGGGGAACACTGAAGCTTTCTTT. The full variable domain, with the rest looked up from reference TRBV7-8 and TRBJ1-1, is GAGVSQSPRYKVAKRGQDVALRCDPISGHVSLFWYQQALGQGPEFLTYFQNEAQLDKSGLPSDRFFAERPEGSVSTLKIQRTQQEDSAVYLCASSSRGGNTEAFFGQGTRLTVV.

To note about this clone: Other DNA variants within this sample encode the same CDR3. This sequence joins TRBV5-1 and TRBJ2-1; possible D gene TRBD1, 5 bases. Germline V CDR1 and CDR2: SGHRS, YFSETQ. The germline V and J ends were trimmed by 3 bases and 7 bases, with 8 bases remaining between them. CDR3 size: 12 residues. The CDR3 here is CASSSQGNEQFF. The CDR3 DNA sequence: TGCGCCAGCAGCTCCCAGGGAAATGAGCAGTTCTTC.

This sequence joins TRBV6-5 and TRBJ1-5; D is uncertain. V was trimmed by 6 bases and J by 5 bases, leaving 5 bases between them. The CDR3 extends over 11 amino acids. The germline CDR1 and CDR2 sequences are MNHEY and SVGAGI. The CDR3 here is CASRRDQPQHF. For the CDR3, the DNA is TGTGCCAGCAGGCGGGATCAGCCCCAGCATTTT.

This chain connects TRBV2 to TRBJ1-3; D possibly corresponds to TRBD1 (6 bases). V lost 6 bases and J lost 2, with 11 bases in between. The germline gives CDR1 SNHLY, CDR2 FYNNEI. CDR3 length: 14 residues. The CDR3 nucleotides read TGTGCCAGCAGCTCACCAGGGGCTGGAAACACCATATATTTT. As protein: CASSSPGAGNTIYF.

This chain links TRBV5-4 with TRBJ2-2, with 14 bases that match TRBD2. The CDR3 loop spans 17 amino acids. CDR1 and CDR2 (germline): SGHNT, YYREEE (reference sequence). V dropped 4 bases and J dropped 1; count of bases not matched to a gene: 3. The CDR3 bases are TGTGCCAGCAGCCGACTAGCGGGGGGGAAGAACACCGGGGAGCTGTTTTTT. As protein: CASSRLAGGKNTGELFF.

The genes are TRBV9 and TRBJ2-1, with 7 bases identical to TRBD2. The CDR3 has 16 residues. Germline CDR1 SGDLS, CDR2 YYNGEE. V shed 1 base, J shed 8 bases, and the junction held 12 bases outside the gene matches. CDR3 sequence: CASSVLGGRAGDEQFF. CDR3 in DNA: TGTGCCAGCAGCGTACTAGGCGGTAGGGCGGGAGATGAGCAGTTCTTC.

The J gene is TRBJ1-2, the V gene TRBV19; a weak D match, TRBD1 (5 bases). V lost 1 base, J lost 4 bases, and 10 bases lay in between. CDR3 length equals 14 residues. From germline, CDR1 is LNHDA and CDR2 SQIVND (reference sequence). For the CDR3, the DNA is TGTGCCAGTAGTATAGGGGGCGCGAGCTATGGCTACACCTTC. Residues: CASSIGGASYGYTF.

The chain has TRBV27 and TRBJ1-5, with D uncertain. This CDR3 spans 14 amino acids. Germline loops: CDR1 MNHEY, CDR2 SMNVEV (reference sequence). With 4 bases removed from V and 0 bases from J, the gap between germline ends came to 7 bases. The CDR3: CASSSEVSNQPQHF. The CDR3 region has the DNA TGTGCCAGCAGTTCCGAGGTTAGCAATCAGCCCCAGCATTTT.

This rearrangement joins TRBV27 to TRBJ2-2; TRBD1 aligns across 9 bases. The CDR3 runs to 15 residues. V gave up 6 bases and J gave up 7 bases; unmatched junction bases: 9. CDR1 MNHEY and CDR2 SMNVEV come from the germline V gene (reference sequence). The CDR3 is CASSPQGAQGGELFF. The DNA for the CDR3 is TGTGCCAGCAGCCCACAGGGGGCGCAGGGCGGGGAGCTGTTTTTT.

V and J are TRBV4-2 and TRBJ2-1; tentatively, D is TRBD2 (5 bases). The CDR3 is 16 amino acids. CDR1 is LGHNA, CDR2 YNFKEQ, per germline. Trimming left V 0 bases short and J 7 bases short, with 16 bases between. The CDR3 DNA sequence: TGTGCCAGCAGCCAAGATCCCCGCGTCCGAGGGAATGAGCAGTTCTTC. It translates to CASSQDPRVRGNEQFF.

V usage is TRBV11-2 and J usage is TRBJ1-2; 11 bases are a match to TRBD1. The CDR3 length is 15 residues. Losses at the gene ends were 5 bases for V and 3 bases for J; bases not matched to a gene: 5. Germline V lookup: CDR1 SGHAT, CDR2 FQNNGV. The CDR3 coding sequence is TGTGCCAGCAGCACCGGGACAGGGGGTCACTATGGCTACACCTTC. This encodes CASSTGTGGHYGYTF.

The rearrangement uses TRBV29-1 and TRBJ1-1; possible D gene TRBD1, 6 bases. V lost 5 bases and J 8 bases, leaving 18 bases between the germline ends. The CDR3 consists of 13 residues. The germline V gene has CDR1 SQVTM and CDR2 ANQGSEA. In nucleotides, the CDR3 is TGCAGCGTTCGCTACAGGGCGAGGGGCGAAGCTTTCTTT. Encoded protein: CSVRYRARGEAFF.

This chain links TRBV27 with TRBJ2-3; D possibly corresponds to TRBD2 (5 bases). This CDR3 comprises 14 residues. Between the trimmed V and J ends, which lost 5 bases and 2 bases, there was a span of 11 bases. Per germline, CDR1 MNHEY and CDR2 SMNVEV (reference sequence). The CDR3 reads CASSEGSNTDTQYF. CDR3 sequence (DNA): TGTGCCAGCAGTGAGGGCTCGAACACAGATACGCAGTATTTT.

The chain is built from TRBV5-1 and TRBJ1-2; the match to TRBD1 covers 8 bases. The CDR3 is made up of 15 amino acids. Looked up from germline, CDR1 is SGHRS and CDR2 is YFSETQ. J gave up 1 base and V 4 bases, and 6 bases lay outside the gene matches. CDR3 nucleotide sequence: TGCGCCAGCAGCCTGACAGGGGATCATAACTATGGCTACACCTTC. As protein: CASSLTGDHNYGYTF.

CDR3 nucleotide sequence: TGTGCCAGTAGTATAGCGGCAGGGTATTATGAAAAACTGTTTTTT. It translates to CASSIAAGYYEKLFF. The V and J genes are TRBV19 and TRBJ1-4, with D maybe TRBD1 (5 bases). Looked up from germline, CDR1 is LNHDA and CDR2 is SQIVND (reference sequence). Trimming left V 1 base short and J 6 bases short, with 12 bases between. This CDR3 comprises 15 residues.

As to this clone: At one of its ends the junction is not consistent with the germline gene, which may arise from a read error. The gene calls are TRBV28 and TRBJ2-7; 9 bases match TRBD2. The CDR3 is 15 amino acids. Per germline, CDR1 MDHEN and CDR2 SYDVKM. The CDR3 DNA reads TGTGCCAGCAGCTTATTAGCGGGAGCGATGCTCGAGCAGTACTTC. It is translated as CASSLLAGAMLEQYF. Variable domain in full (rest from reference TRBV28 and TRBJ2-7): DVKVTQSSRYLVKRTGEKVFLECVQDMDHENMFWYRQDPGLGLRLIYFSYDVKMKEKGDIPEGYSVSREKKERFSLILESASTNQTSMYLCASSLLAGAMLEQYFGPGTRLTVT.

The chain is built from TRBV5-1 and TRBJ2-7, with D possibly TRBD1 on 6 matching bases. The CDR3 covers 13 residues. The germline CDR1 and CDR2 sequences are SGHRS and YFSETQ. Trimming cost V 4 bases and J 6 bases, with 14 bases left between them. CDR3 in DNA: TGCGCCAGCAGCCTACAAGACAGGCGCGAGCAGTACTTC. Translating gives CASSLQDRREQYF.

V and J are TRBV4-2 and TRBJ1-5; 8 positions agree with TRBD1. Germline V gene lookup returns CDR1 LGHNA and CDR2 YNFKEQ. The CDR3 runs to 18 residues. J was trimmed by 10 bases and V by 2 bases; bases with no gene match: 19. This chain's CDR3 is CASSQYDTRTGTSQPQHF. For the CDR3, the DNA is TGTGCCAGCAGCCAATACGATACCCGGACAGGGACGTCTCAACCCCAGCATTTT.

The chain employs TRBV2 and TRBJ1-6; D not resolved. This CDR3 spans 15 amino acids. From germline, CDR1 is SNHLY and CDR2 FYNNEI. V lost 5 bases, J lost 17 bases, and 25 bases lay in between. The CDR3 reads CASSPAETSRSGVHF. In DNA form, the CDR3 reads TGTGCCAGCAGTCCTGCCGAAACTAGCAGGTCTGGAGTCCACTTT.

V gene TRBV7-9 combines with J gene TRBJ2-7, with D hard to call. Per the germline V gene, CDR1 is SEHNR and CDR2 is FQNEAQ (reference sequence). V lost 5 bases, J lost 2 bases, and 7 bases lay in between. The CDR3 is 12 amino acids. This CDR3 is CASSPLPYEQYF. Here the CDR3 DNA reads TGTGCCAGCAGCCCACTTCCCTACGAGCAGTACTTC.